Each of the 11 T cell receptor beta chains below was sequenced from the same sample in a study of blood T cell repertoires in COVID-19. This table comes from immunoSEQ multiplex PCR, and its TCRdb copy is limited to in-frame clones, with some not included. The sample holds 200,000 to 300,000 clones; almost 85% are singletons and the top ten take around 4%. Sequenced input: peripheral blood. These receptors all stem from a man aged 50 to 59 with acute or convalescent COVID-19.

This clone was observed a handful of times. The chain joins TRBV5-1 to TRBJ2-3, with 13 positions matching TRBD2. The CDR3 has 16 residues. With 5 bases clipped from V and 4 bases from J, the junction kept 7 bases outside the gene matches. Germline loops: CDR1 SGHRS, CDR2 YFSETQ. The chain's CDR3 is CASRSGLAGAADTQYF. As DNA, the CDR3 is TGCGCCAGCAGGTCCGGACTAGCGGGGGCTGCAGATACGCAGTATTTT. The full variable domain, with the rest looked up from reference TRBV5-1 and TRBJ2-3, is KAGVTQTPRYLIKTRGQQVTLSCSPISGHRSVSWYQQTPGQGLQFLFEYFSETQRNKGNFPGRFSGRQFSNSRSEMNVSTLELGDSALYLCASRSGLAGAADTQYFGPGTRLTVL.

This sequence joins TRBV3-1 (or the pseudogene TRBV3-2) and TRBJ1-1, with D tentatively TRBD1 (5 bases). This CDR3 has 14 amino acids. Between the trimmed V and J ends, which lost 5 bases and 0 bases, there was a span of 10 bases. Germline CDR1 is LGHDT and CDR2 is YNNKEL (reference sequence). DNA of the CDR3: TGTGCCAGCAGCGAGACAGAATTGAACACTGAAGCTTTCTTT. Translating gives CASSETELNTEAFF.

J is TRBJ1-5 and V is TRBV2, with D perhaps matching TRBD1 (5 bases). V was clipped by 6 bases and J by 3 bases, with 15 bases between them. The length of the CDR3 is 15 residues. CDR1 is SNHLY and CDR2 is FYNNEI in the germline V gene. The CDR3 coding sequence is TGTGCCAGCAGGGGGGGGTCAGGGACCAATCAGCCCCAGCATTTT. Translated: CASRGGSGTNQPQHF.

This chain uses TRBV7-3 with TRBJ2-5; 7 nucleotides line up with TRBD2. Trimming took 5 bases from V and 4 from J; bases not matched to a gene: 7. The CDR3 length is 14 residues. Per germline, CDR1 SGHTA and CDR2 FQGTGA. The CDR3 sequence: CASSPTTSRETQYF. CDR3 DNA: TGTGCCAGCAGCCCGACGACTAGCAGAGAGACCCAGTACTTC.

This clone was detected once. This chain links TRBV5-1 with TRBJ2-1; 7 nucleotides agree with TRBD2. Germline CDR1 SGHRS, CDR2 YFSETQ. The CDR3 is 15 amino acids. V lost 1 base, J lost 4 bases, and 5 bases stayed unmatched. The CDR3 nucleotides are TGCGCCAGCAGCTTGTTGGCGGGAGAGTACAATGAGCAGTTCTTC. Translation: CASSLLAGEYNEQFF. The full variable domain, rest sourced from reference TRBV5-1 and TRBJ2-1, is KAGVTQTPRYLIKTRGQQVTLSCSPISGHRSVSWYQQTPGQGLQFLFEYFSETQRNKGNFPGRFSGRQFSNSRSEMNVSTLELGDSALYLCASSLLAGEYNEQFFGPGTRLTVL.

The chain combines TRBV19 with TRBJ1-5; TRBD1 might be the D (6 bases). Deletions cut 7 bases from V and 3 bases from J, with 13 bases between. Germline lookup yields CDR1 LNHDA and CDR2 SQIVND (reference sequence). The length of the CDR3 is 14 residues. The CDR3 loop reads CASTFGGPNQPQHF. The CDR3 DNA reads as TGTGCCAGTACCTTCGGGGGGCCCAATCAGCCCCAGCATTTT.

This clone was seen only once. The rearrangement joins TRBV25-1 to TRBJ1-1; the D gene is possibly TRBD1 (6 bases). This CDR3 contains 11 residues. Germline values: CDR1 MGHDK, CDR2 SYGVNS. The V and J ends lost 3 bases and 11 bases respectively, with 10 bases between them. This CDR3 is CASSENREAFF. Here the CDR3 DNA reads TGTGCCAGCAGTGAGAACAGGGAGGCTTTCTTT.

This rearrangement joins TRBV5-4 to TRBJ2-7; 7 bases align to TRBD1. The CDR3 spans 14 residues. Germline-derived CDR1 and CDR2 are SGHNT and YYREEE (reference sequence). V was pared by 3 bases and J by 2 bases, with 5 bases of the junction left unmatched. CDR3 sequence reads: CASSSTGQTYEQYF. The CDR3 coding sequence is TGTGCCAGCAGCTCAACGGGACAGACCTACGAGCAGTACTTC.

V is TRBV6-1 and J is TRBJ2-7, with 8 bases matching TRBD2. Trimming at V came to 2 bases and at J to 5 bases, leaving 5 bases not matched to a gene. The CDR3 contains 14 residues. Per the germline V gene, CDR1 is MNHNS and CDR2 is SASEGT. For the CDR3, the DNA is TGTGCCAGCAGTGAATGGCGGGGGGCGAACGAGCAGTACTTC. As protein: CASSEWRGANEQYF.

The V and J genes are TRBV6-5 and TRBJ2-7, with a weak D call TRBD1 (5 bases). Germline CDR1 reads MNHEY; CDR2 reads SVGAGI. This CDR3 has 13 residues. V lost 6 bases, J lost 4 bases, and 13 bases lay in between. This CDR3 is CASSPQTGYEQYF. The CDR3 coding sequence is TGTGCCAGCAGCCCCCAAACAGGATACGAGCAGTACTTC.

This rearrangement joins TRBV18 to TRBJ2-1, with D possibly being TRBD1 (6 bases). CDR1 is KGHSH, CDR2 LQKENI, per germline. The CDR3 length is 17 residues. V gave up 5 bases and J gave up 0 bases, with 17 bases separating them. The CDR3: CASSLYTGISSYNEQFF. In DNA, the CDR3 is TGTGCCAGCTCATTGTACACAGGGATTAGCTCCTACAATGAGCAGTTCTTC.